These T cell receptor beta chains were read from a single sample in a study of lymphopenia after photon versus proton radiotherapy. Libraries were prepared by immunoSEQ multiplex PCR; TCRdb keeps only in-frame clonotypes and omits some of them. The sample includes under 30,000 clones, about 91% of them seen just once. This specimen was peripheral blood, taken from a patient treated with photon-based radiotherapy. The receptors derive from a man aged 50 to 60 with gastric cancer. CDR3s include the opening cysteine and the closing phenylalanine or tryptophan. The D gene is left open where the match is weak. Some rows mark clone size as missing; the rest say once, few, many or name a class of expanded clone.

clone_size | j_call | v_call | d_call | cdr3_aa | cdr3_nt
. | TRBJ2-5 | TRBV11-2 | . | CASSFGRQETQYF | TGTGCCAGCAGCTTCGGTCGTCAAGAGACCCAGTACTTC
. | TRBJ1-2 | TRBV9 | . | CASSPGLGPTYGYTF | TGTGCCAGCAGCCCCGGCTTGGGCCCTACCTATGGCTACACCTTC
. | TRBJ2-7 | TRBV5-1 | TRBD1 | CASSQGANYEQYF | TGCGCCAGCAGCCAGGGGGCGAACTACGAGCAGTACTTC
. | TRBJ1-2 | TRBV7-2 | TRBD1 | CASSLAFFLGQDYGYTF | TGTGCCAGCAGCTTAGCTTTCTTTTTAGGACAGGACTATGGCTACACCTTC
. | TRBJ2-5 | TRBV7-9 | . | CASSLGGGETQYF | TGTGCCAGCAGCTTAGGTGGGGGAGAGACCCAGTACTTC
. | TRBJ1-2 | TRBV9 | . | CASSLQGFGGYTF | TGTGCCAGCAGCTTACAGGGATTTGGTGGCTACACCTTC
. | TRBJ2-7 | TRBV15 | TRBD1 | CATSRDPGGYEQYF | TGTGCCACCAGCAGAGATCCAGGGGGCTACGAGCAGTACTTC
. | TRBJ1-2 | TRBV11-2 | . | CASSYKGSPLYGYTF | TGTGCCAGCAGCTATAAGGGCTCCCCACTCTATGGCTACACCTTC
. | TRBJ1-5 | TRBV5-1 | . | CASSLSGRDQPQHF | TGCGCCAGCAGCTTGTCAGGGAGGGATCAGCCCCAGCATTTT
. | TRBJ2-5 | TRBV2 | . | CASTQGRGRLKETQYF | TGTGCCAGCACACAGGGGAGGGGGCGTTTAAAAGAGACCCAGTACTTC
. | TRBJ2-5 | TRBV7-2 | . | CASSPTGGLYGETQYF | TGTGCCAGCAGCCCTACGGGGGGCCTATATGGCGAGACCCAGTACTTC
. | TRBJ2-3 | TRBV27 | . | CASSLIEQSTDTQYF | TGTGCCAGCAGTTTAATCGAGCAAAGCACAGATACGCAGTATTTT
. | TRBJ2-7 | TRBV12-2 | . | CASRIETGGPYEQYF | TGTGCAAGTCGCATAGAGACAGGGGGACCCTACGAGCAGTACTTC
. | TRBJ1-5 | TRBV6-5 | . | CASGKGYQPQHF | TGTGCCAGCGGAAAAGGGTACCAGCCCCAGCATTTT
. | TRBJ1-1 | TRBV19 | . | CASKDRNTEAFF | TGTGCCAGTAAGGACCGGAACACTGAAGCTTTCTTT
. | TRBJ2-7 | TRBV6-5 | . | CASSGGLHEQYF | TGTGCCAGCTCAGGGGGGTTACACGAGCAGTACTTC
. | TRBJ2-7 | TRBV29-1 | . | CSVDPTGSYEQYF | TGCAGCGTTGACCCCACCGGGTCCTACGAGCAGTACTTC
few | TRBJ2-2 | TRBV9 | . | CASSSRGMLAGELFF | TGTGCCAGCAGCTCCCGAGGGATGTTGGCCGGGGAGCTGTTTTTT
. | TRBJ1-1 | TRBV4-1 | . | CASSQFPATGNTEAFF | TGCGCCAGCAGCCAATTCCCCGCGACAGGAAACACTGAAGCTTTCTTT
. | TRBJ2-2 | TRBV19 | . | CASIDSYYTGELFF | TGTGCCAGTATTGACAGCTACTACACCGGGGAGCTGTTTTTT
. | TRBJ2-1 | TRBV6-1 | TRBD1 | CASVTGVNEQFF | TGTGCCAGCGTAACAGGGGTCAATGAGCAGTTCTTC
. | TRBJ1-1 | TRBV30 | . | CAWSVQRATEAFF | TGTGCCTGGAGTGTACAGCGAGCGACTGAAGCTTTCTTT
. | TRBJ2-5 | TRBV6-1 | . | CASSVLETQYF | TGTGCCAGCAGTGTACTCGAGACCCAGTACTTC